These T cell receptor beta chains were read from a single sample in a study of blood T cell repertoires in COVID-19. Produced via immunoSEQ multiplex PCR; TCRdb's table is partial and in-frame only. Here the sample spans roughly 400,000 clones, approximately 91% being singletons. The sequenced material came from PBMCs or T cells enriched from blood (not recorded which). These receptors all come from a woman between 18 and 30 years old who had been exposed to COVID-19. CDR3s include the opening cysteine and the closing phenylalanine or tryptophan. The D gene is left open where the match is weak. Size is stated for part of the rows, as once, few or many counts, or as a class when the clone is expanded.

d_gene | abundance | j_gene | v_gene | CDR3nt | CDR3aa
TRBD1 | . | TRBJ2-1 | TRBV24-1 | TGTGCCACCAGTAGGCCAGGGGGTAACAATGAGCAGTTCTTC | CATSRPGGNNEQFF
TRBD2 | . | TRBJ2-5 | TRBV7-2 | TGTGCCAGCCTACGGCTAGCGGGCTTCCAAGAGACCCAGTACTTC | CASLRLAGFQETQYF
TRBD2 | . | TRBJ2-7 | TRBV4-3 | TGCGCCAGCAGCCTCTCCGGGACTAGCGCGACCTACGAGCAGTACTTC | CASSLSGTSATYEQYF
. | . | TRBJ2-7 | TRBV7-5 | TGTGTCAGACCCAAGCGGGGGCGGGAGCAGTACTTC | CVRPKRGREQYF
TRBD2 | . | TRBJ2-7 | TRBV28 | TGTGCCAGCAGTACGAGACTAGCGGGAGGACTTTCCTACGAGCAGTACTTC | CASSTRLAGGLSYEQYF
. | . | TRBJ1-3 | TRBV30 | TGTGCCTGGAGTGTACCACTGAGCTCTGGAAACACCATATATTTT | CAWSVPLSSGNTIYF
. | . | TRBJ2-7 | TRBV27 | TGTGCCAGCAGTCTACAGGGCCCCTCCTACGAGCAGTACTTC | CASSLQGPSYEQYF
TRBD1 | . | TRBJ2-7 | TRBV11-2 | TGTGCCAGCAGCTTCGATACAGGGGGCTACGAGCAGTACTTC | CASSFDTGGYEQYF
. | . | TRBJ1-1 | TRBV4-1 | TGCGCCAGCAGCCAAACGACAGCCCTGAACACTGAAGCTTTCTTT | CASSQTTALNTEAFF
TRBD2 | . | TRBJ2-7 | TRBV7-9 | TGTGCCAGCAGCTTAGAACTAGCGGGAAGCGACGAGCAGTACTTC | CASSLELAGSDEQYF
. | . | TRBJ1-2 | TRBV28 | TGTGCCAGCAGTGTCAGGGTGATAGACTATGGCTACACCTTC | CASSVRVIDYGYTF
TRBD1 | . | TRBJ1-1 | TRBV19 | TGTGCCAGTACCATGACAGGGGGCGGGACTGAAGCTTTCTTT | CASTMTGGGTEAFF
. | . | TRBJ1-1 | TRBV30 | TGTGCCTGGACCAGTCCCGGGACAAGTATCGGAGCTTTCTTT | CAWTSPGTSIGAFF
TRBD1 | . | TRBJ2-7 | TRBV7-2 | TGTGCCAGCAGCCTACAGGGGCCCGAGCAGTACTTC | CASSLQGPEQYF
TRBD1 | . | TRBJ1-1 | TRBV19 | TGTGCCAGTGGACAGGGCGAACAGGGAGCTGAAGCTTTCTTT | CASGQGEQGAEAFF
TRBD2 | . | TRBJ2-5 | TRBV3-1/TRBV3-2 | TGTGCCAGCAGCCGCGGACTAGCGGAGACCCAGTACTTC | CASSRGLAETQYF
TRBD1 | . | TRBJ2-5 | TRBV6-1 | TGTGCCAGCAGTGAAGCGGACGGCAGGGGGCTCTTAGAGACCCAGTACTTC | CASSEADGRGLLETQYF
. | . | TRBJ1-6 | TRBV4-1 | TGCGCCAGCAGCCAAGACCCAAATTCACCCCTCCACTTT | CASSQDPNSPLHF
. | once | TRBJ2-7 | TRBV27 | TGTGCCAGCAGAATGGGGGGACTCTCCTACGAGCAGTACTTC | CASRMGGLSYEQYF
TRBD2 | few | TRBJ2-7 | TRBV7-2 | TGTGCCAGCAGCGCCTCTAGCGGGAGGGTCGAGCAGTACTTC | CASSASSGRVEQYF
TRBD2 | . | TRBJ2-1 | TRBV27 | TGTGCCAGCAGTCCATACGGGACTAGCGGTACCAATGAGCAGTTCTTC | CASSPYGTSGTNEQFF
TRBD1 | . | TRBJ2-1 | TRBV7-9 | TGTGCCAGCAGCTTTACCCCGGGACAGGGTATGAATGAGCAGTTCTTC | CASSFTPGQGMNEQFF
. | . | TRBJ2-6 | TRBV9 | TGTGCCAGCAGCTCCCACACCTCTGGGGCCAACGTCCTGACTTTC | CASSSHTSGANVLTF
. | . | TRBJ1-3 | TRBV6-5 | TGTGCCAGCAGTCGGGGGGCATTTGGAAACACCATATATTTT | CASSRGAFGNTIYF